One sample yielded the 24 T cell receptor beta chains listed below, sequenced in a study of blood T cell repertoires in COVID-19. Data came from immunoSEQ multiplex PCR; TCRdb stores just in-frame clones and leaves some out. The profile shows 200,000 to 250,000 clones, roughly 88% of them singletons. The specimen sequenced was peripheral blood. These TCRs come from a man in his late teens or twenties with active or convalescent COVID-19.

V usage is TRBV25-1 and J usage is TRBJ2-3, with 10 bases lining up with TRBD2. CDR1 is MGHDK and CDR2 is SYGVNS in the germline V gene. V shed 4 bases, J shed 5 bases, and the junction held 6 bases outside the gene matches. The CDR3 is 15 residues long. CDR3 sequence reads: CASSVSGRARDTQYF. In DNA form, the CDR3 reads TGTGCCAGCAGTGTGAGCGGGAGGGCCAGAGATACGCAGTATTTT.

This chain joins TRBV19 and TRBJ2-1, with a tentative D call TRBD1 (5 bases). Trimming shortened V by 4 bases and J by 9 bases, and 16 bases separated the two germline ends. This CDR3 spans 14 amino acids. CDR1 LNHDA and CDR2 SQIVND come from the germline V gene (reference sequence). In DNA form, the CDR3 reads TGTGCCAGTAGTAGAGCTCAGGGTAGTCGTGAGCAGTTCTTC. Encoded protein: CASSRAQGSREQFF.

V is TRBV6-4 and J is TRBJ2-3; D may be TRBD2 (6 bases). The V end was cut by 6 bases, the J end by 2 bases, with 18 bases between. The CDR3 contains 16 residues. Germline V CDR1 and CDR2: MRHNA, SNTAGT. CDR3 DNA sequence: TGTGCCAGCAGACGGCTAGCGAGTGAATACACAGATACGCAGTATTTT. Its protein is CASRRLASEYTDTQYF.

V usage is TRBV30 and J usage is TRBJ1-2; TRBD1 matches at 8 bases. V lost 1 base and J lost 5; bases outside the gene matches: 0. The CDR3 spans 12 residues. Germline CDR1 and CDR2: GTSNPN and SVGIG (reference sequence). CDR3 protein: CAWSGTGYGYTF. The CDR3 DNA sequence: TGTGCCTGGAGTGGGACAGGGTATGGCTACACCTTC.

The rearrangement links TRBV21-1 to TRBJ1-5. TRBV21-1 is noted as a pseudogene. The CDR3 runs 18 residues. Written as DNA, the CDR3 is TGTGCCAGCAGCGTCCCGGCGCGGCCCCGAGTCGGCAATCAGCCCCAGCATTTT. Its protein is CASSVPARPRVGNQPQHF.

This clone was seen just once. CDR3 nucleotides: TGTGCCAGCAGCTTGGCGGGAGGGCCTCATGAGCAGTTCTTC. Translating it yields CASSLAGGPHEQFF. This chain uses TRBV11-2 with TRBJ2-1; 9 bases line up with TRBD2. CDR1 is SGHAT, CDR2 FQNNGV, per germline. The CDR3 consists of 14 residues. The V segment lost 3 bases and the J segment 8 bases; nucleotides outside the gene matches: 5.

The V call is TRBV11-2, the J call TRBJ2-3; 9 bases are shared with TRBD1. The germline gives CDR1 SGHAT, CDR2 FQNNGV. The ends lost 4 bases at V and 2 bases at J; junction bases unmatched: 4. The CDR3 sequence is 15 residues long. The CDR3 loop reads CASSSRDRDTDTQYF. CDR3 bases: TGTGCCAGCAGCTCCCGGGACAGGGACACAGATACGCAGTATTTT.

The chain uses TRBV6-5 and TRBJ1-4; no reliable D call. This CDR3 spans 15 amino acids. V lost 0 bases to trimming and J lost 8 bases, with 13 bases between them. Germline V CDR1 and CDR2: MNHEY, SVGAGI. CDR3 bases: TGTGCCAGCAGTTACTCCACCACCTCCAGAGAAAAACTGTTTTTT. It is translated as CASSYSTTSREKLFF.

The chain employs TRBV20-1 and TRBJ1-2; no clear D. The CDR3 is 11 amino acids. Germline V lookup: CDR1 DFQATT, CDR2 SNEGSKA (reference sequence). The CDR3 loop is CRGTPGSGYTF. The CDR3 nucleotides are TGCAGGGGAACCCCCGGGAGTGGCTACACCTTC.

For the CDR3, the DNA is TGTGCCAGCAGTGACCCGGGACAGCTTTCCTACGAGCAGTACTTC. It translates to CASSDPGQLSYEQYF. The chain links TRBV2 to TRBJ2-7; 7 bases are a match to TRBD1. V dropped 3 bases and J dropped 1; count of bases not matched to a gene: 6. Germline-derived CDR1 and CDR2 are SNHLY and FYNNEI. This CDR3 region has 15 residues.

The V and J genes are TRBV3-1 (or the pseudogene TRBV3-2) and TRBJ2-7, with D perhaps TRBD1 (6 bases). CDR1 and CDR2 from the germline V gene are LGHDT and YNNKEL (reference sequence). The V end lost 5 bases, the J end lost 1 base, and 12 bases lay between the germline ends. CDR3 length: 14 residues. The CDR3 loop reads CASSTRTASYEQYF. CDR3 sequence (DNA): TGTGCCAGCAGCACCCGGACAGCATCCTACGAGCAGTACTTC.

This CDR3 is CAISESREHTEAFF. In DNA form, the CDR3 reads TGTGCCATCAGTGAAAGTAGGGAGCACACTGAAGCTTTCTTT. V usage is TRBV10-3 and J usage is TRBJ1-1; D is unclear. The germline CDR1 and CDR2 sequences are ENHRY and SYGVKD. The CDR3 length is 14 residues. Trimming took 3 bases from V and 3 from J, leaving 11 bases between them.

This clone occurred many times. The chain has TRBV30 and TRBJ2-2, with 8 bases identical to TRBD2. The V segment lost 0 bases and the J segment 4 bases; nucleotides outside the gene matches: 4. CDR3 length equals 15 residues. Germline V gives CDR1 GTSNPN, CDR2 SVGIG (reference sequence). This CDR3 reads CAWSVLAASTGELFF. Here the CDR3 DNA reads TGTGCCTGGAGTGTACTAGCGGCCTCCACCGGGGAGCTGTTTTTT.

V usage is TRBV5-1 and J usage is TRBJ2-2; 10 bases align to TRBD2. Trimming removed 4 bases from V and 1 base from J; junction bases left unmatched: 4. CDR3 size: 16 residues. Looked up from germline, CDR1 is SGHRS and CDR2 is YFSETQ. This CDR3 is CASSHRTSGNTGELFF. CDR3 nucleotides: TGCGCCAGCAGCCACAGGACTAGCGGGAACACCGGGGAGCTGTTTTTT.

The genes are TRBV7-6 and TRBJ2-2; D unclear. The length of the CDR3 is 15 residues. V was shortened by 0 bases and J by 3 bases, with 8 bases between the two germline ends. Germline CDR1 and CDR2: SGHVS and FNYEAQ. The CDR3 nucleotides are TGTGCCAGCAGCTTAGCGACTGGATACACCGGGGAGCTGTTTTTT. Protein: CASSLATGYTGELFF.

This sequence joins TRBV2 and TRBJ1-5, with 8 bases that match TRBD1. CDR3 length: 15 amino acids. Germline lookup yields CDR1 SNHLY and CDR2 FYNNEI. Unmatched junction bases numbered 7, after V lost 5 bases and J lost 4 bases. The CDR3 sequence: CASSPRQGRNQPQHF. The DNA for the CDR3 is TGTGCCAGCAGTCCCAGACAGGGGAGGAATCAGCCCCAGCATTTT. Filled out from reference TRBV2 and TRBJ1-5, the complete variable domain reads EPEVTQTPSHQVTQMGQEVILRCVPISNHLYFYWYRQILGQKVEFLVSFYNNEISEKSEIFDDQFSVERPDGSNFTLKIRSTKLEDSAMYFCASSPRQGRNQPQHFGDGTRLSIL.

V and J are TRBV30 and TRBJ1-5, with D maybe TRBD1 (5 bases). The CDR3 totals 14 residues. Looked up from germline, CDR1 is GTSNPN and CDR2 is SVGIG (reference sequence). Trimming took off 0 bases at V and 0 bases at J, with 6 bases between the two ends. CDR3 sequence (DNA): TGTGCCTGGAGTGTCAGGGATAGCAATCAGCCCCAGCATTTT. As protein: CAWSVRDSNQPQHF. Full variable domain (outside the CDR3, taken from reference TRBV30 and TRBJ1-5): SQTIHQWPATLVQPVGSPLSLECTVEGTSNPNLYWYRQAAGRGLQLLFYSVGIGQISSEVPQNLSASRPQDRQFILSSKKLLLSDSGFYLCAWSVRDSNQPQHFGDGTRLSIL.

The chain links TRBV18 to TRBJ2-7; TRBD2 matches at 11 bases. V lost 5 bases, J lost 2 bases, and 8 bases stayed unmatched. Germline CDR1 is KGHSH and CDR2 is LQKENI. The CDR3 loop spans 16 amino acids. This chain's CDR3 is CASSSVGTSGPYEQYF. CDR3 in DNA: TGTGCCAGCTCATCGGTGGGGACTAGCGGACCCTACGAGCAGTACTTC.

The rearrangement links TRBV6-6 to TRBJ1-5; D not resolved. Germline CDR1 is MNHNY and CDR2 is SVGAGI (reference sequence). V gave up 6 bases and J gave up 2 bases, with 5 bases separating them. The CDR3 has 12 amino acids. The CDR3 loop is CASSSGNQPQHF. The CDR3 DNA is TGTGCCAGCAGCTCAGGCAATCAGCCCCAGCATTTT.

This chain uses TRBV13 with TRBJ1-1; the D is unclear. Germline values: CDR1 PRHDT, CDR2 FYEKMQ (reference sequence). This CDR3 has 13 amino acids. V shed 4 bases and J shed 1 base, with 7 bases lying between them. CDR3 in DNA: TGTGCCAGCAGCTACTACAAGAACACTGAAGCTTTCTTT. Its translation: CASSYYKNTEAFF. Filled out from reference TRBV13 and TRBJ1-1, the complete variable domain reads AAGVIQSPRHLIKEKRETATLKCYPIPRHDTVYWYQQGPGQDPQFLISFYEKMQSDKGSIPDRFSAQQFSDYHSELNMSSLELGDSALYFCASSYYKNTEAFFGQGTRLTVV.

The chain recombines TRBV7-2 with TRBJ2-3; TRBD2 matches 11 bases. Germline CDR1 SGHTA, CDR2 FQGNSA. CDR3 size: 15 residues. With V trimmed by 6 bases and J by 7 bases, 9 bases remained unmatched. The CDR3 sequence is CASRDRLAGLNTQYF. The DNA of the CDR3 is TGTGCCAGCAGGGATCGACTAGCGGGATTGAATACGCAGTATTTT.

The CDR3 region is CASRSDRDTDTQYF. The CDR3 DNA reads TGTGCCAGCAGATCGGACAGGGACACAGATACGCAGTATTTT. The chain employs TRBV25-1 and TRBJ2-3; 8 bases match TRBD1. Germline V gene data show CDR1 as MGHDK and CDR2 as SYGVNS. V dropped 6 bases and J dropped 2; count of bases not matched to a gene: 4. The CDR3 covers 14 residues.

V usage is TRBV14 and J usage is TRBJ2-7; 10 bases agree with TRBD2. CDR3 length: 19 amino acids. Germline-derived CDR1 and CDR2 are SGHDN and FVKESK. J was trimmed by 5 bases and V by 2 bases; bases with no gene match: 18. CDR3 residues: CASSQHLAPSGSPYHEQYF. The CDR3 DNA sequence: TGTGCCAGCAGCCAACACTTGGCACCTAGCGGGAGTCCTTACCACGAGCAGTACTTC.

The chain has TRBV6-5 and TRBJ1-5; 7 nucleotides match TRBD1. The CDR3 covers 14 residues. Germline assignment: CDR1 MNHEY and CDR2 SVGAGI. Trimming removed 5 bases from V and 4 bases from J; junction bases left unmatched: 5. This chain's CDR3 is CASSRTGLNQPQHF. The CDR3 nucleotides read TGTGCCAGCAGTCGGACAGGATTGAATCAGCCCCAGCATTTT.